This TCR beta chain was found in a study of early T cells in non-severe SARS-CoV-2 infection (dated by TCRdb to about 2021). General notes on the study: Because TCR sequencing was done on bulk RNA from unsorted whole blood, the alpha and beta chains could not be paired.

Library preparation employed 5' RACE. Sequencing was performed on a NextSeq 500. To correct for sequencing error and PCR bias, the TCR library protocol tagged individual cDNA molecules with unique molecular identifiers. TCR alpha and beta chains were both sequenced, and the abundances of alpha and beta sequences in each sample were closely correlated with each other. In the original analysis: Decombinator V4 was used to perform V gene, J gene and CDR3 annotation of TCR sequences. TCRs were defined as expanded if a significant change between any two time points was detected under a Poisson model with p below 0.0001. Abundances of TCRs were expressed as counts per million after normalisation to the total number of TCRs sequenced in each sample. TRAV1-2 paired with TRAJ12, TRAJ20 or TRAJ33 defined MAIT TCRs, while TRAV10 paired with TRAJ18 defined iNKT TCRs. VDJdb, accessed on 1 November 2021, was searched for TCRs annotated for CMV, EBV and SARS-CoV-2, and TCRs annotated for more than one antigen were excluded. In-frame beta chains were kept once TCRdb had trimmed the public reads at Q25 with fastp and called clones with MiXCR. Each CDR3 protein gets just one entry, which takes the most common genes and DNA from the rows behind it. The V and J calls here are based on TCRdb, not the publication. Counted in this sample were 45,000 or so distinct CDR3 sequences; over 3% of them appeared once. The ten biggest clones cover less than 4% of the sample.

The paper's findings and limits, for the study overall: VDJdb matching was skewed toward anti-spike CD8 responses and likely underestimated virus-specific expansions, missing private and CD4 specificities.

This clonotype was recorded at least ten times. No cognate antigen has been identified for it. No much larger clone exists at a distance of one base, and base qualities are not known. Reading from cysteine to phenylalanine, the CDR3 counts 15 amino acids. The retained sequence is limited to the CDR3, 45 bases, with the frame set at the first base. A distance of 13 bases separates the germline ends of V and J, which lose 0 bases and 1 base respectively. CDR1 and CDR2, per the germline V gene (reference sequence), are GTSNPN and SVGIG. Set within a cohort of healthcare workers in London, UK, this nested case-control study involved weekly PCR testing of nasopharyngeal swabs along with blood sampling. Healthcare workers were enrolled in the week of the UK lockdown, from 23 to 31 March 2020, and were followed every week for up to roughly 16 weeks.

The V and J segments used are TRBV30 and TRBJ2-7, with no D gene named confidently. Sequenced input: whole blood. This sequence originates from an adult who was a healthcare worker with PCR-confirmed SARS-CoV-2 infection or an uninfected control (not recorded which). The nucleotide sequence reads as follows: TGTGCCTGGAGTGTAAAAACCGGTCTATCCTACGAGCAGTACTTC. Its translation reads: CAWSVKTGLSYEQYF.